What follows are 8 T cell receptor beta chains derived from one specimen sequenced in a study of blood T cell repertoires in COVID-19. Only in-frame clones appear in the TCRdb table, and some are missing; sequencing was by immunoSEQ multiplex PCR. The sample has roughly 90,000 clones; approximately 81% are singletons. The sequenced material came from peripheral blood. All receptors derive from a man of 80 years or more with acute or convalescent COVID-19.

The gene calls are TRBV18 and TRBJ1-1; D is perhaps TRBD1 (5 bases). CDR3 length: 15 residues. Per germline, CDR1 KGHSH and CDR2 LQKENI. V was clipped by 6 bases and J by 1 base, with 15 bases between them. The CDR3 sequence: CASSPRTSQNTEAFF. The DNA of the CDR3 is TGTGCCAGCTCCCCTAGGACATCGCAGAACACTGAAGCTTTCTTT.

This chain links TRBV7-2 with TRBJ2-3; D is uncertain. This CDR3 comprises 15 residues. From germline, CDR1 is SGHTA and CDR2 FQGNSA. With 1 base removed from V and 2 bases from J, the gap between germline ends came to 10 bases. The CDR3 region has the DNA TGTGCCAGCAGCTTAGGGTCCCTAAACACAGATACGCAGTATTTT. The encoded protein is CASSLGSLNTDTQYF.

The genes are TRBV27 and TRBJ2-3, with D possibly TRBD2 on 5 matching bases. Germline loops: CDR1 MNHEY, CDR2 SMNVEV (reference sequence). This CDR3 comprises 15 residues. Deletions cut 2 bases from V and 8 bases from J, with 17 bases between. The CDR3 loop reads CASSLTLEGLATQYF. In nucleotides, the CDR3 is TGTGCCAGCAGTTTAACCCTAGAGGGTCTTGCTACGCAGTATTTT.

The chain employs TRBV9 and TRBJ1-5; D may be TRBD1 (5 bases). Germline V lookup: CDR1 SGDLS, CDR2 YYNGEE. The CDR3 contains 14 residues. Trimming removed 0 bases at V and 3 bases at J, with 7 bases between. In nucleotides, the CDR3 is TGTGCCAGCAGCGTAGCAGGGAACAATCAGCCCCAGCATTTT. It codes for CASSVAGNNQPQHF.

The J gene is TRBJ2-4, the V gene TRBV7-9, with 9 positions matching TRBD1. With 5 bases clipped from V and 7 bases from J, the junction kept 9 bases outside the gene matches. CDR3 length equals 15 residues. Germline CDR1 SEHNR, CDR2 FQNEAQ (reference sequence). CDR3 loop: CASSLGQGRGNIQYF. The CDR3, as DNA: TGTGCCAGCAGCCTAGGACAGGGGAGGGGGAACATTCAGTACTTC.

The chain carries TRBV28 and TRBJ2-3; 8 bases align to TRBD2. The CDR3 length is 15 residues. The V segment lost 6 bases and the J segment 0 bases; nucleotides outside the gene matches: 5. Germline V gene sequence: CDR1 MDHEN, CDR2 SYDVKM. The CDR3 DNA reads as TGTGCCAGCAGGCCCGGGGGGGTAAGCACAGATACGCAGTATTTT. Translated: CASRPGGVSTDTQYF.

The rearrangement uses TRBV18 and TRBJ2-7, with 9 nucleotides matching TRBD1. Germline V gene sequence: CDR1 KGHSH, CDR2 LQKENI. J gave up 4 bases and V 3 bases, and 7 bases lay outside the gene matches. This CDR3 contains 15 residues. This CDR3 is CASSPAGQGWYEQYF. As DNA, the CDR3 is TGTGCCAGCTCACCGGCAGGACAGGGGTGGTACGAGCAGTACTTC. The full variable domain, its missing parts supplied by reference TRBV18 and TRBJ2-7, is NAGVMQNPRHLVRRRGQEARLRCSPMKGHSHVYWYRQLPEEGLKFMVYLQKENIIDESGMPKERFSAEFPKEGPSILRIQQVVRGDSAAYFCASSPAGQGWYEQYFGPGTRLTVT.

The CDR3 region is CASSVVWGAETQYF. In DNA form, the CDR3 reads TGTGCCAGCAGCGTAGTATGGGGAGCAGAGACCCAGTACTTC. This rearrangement joins TRBV9 to TRBJ2-5; D may be TRBD2 (5 bases). CDR3 size: 14 residues. V lost 0 bases and J 4 bases, leaving 10 bases between the germline ends. CDR1 and CDR2 (germline): SGDLS, YYNGEE.